What follows describes a single T cell receptor (beta chain). Its antigen is still unknown. After removal of 0 bases from V and 2 bases from J, the junction contained 14 bases not matched to a gene. The CDR3 contains 18 residues. CDR1 and CDR2 from the germline V gene are GTSNPN and SVGIG (reference sequence). The data were obtained in a study of cytomegalovirus exposure and HLA in healthy donors. Study conclusions and caveats: A later look showed TCR association rates differing by HLA locus, highest for DRB1 and lowest for HLA-C. Some public TCRs appeared in many individuals, while most sequences were rare.

The PCR made use of 60 Vbeta and 13 Jbeta primers. In the authors' methods: Approximately 80 million unique TCR beta chains, roughly 11 million of them shared, were counted by a later analysis. Assay: immunoSEQ multiplex PCR; the TCRdb copy retains only in-frame clones and omits some. That table supplies the V and J calls and clone size; D and trimming were determined from the DNA. The repertoire holds 150,000 to 200,000 clones, with about 80% as singletons. The chain combines TRBV30 with TRBJ2-5; 8 bases match TRBD2. The receptor was derived from a man in his forties or fifties in good health and CMV-seropositive. The sequencing sample was made of PBMCs. For the CDR3, the DNA is TGTGCCTGGAGTGTAGGGTCGGGGGTACGACTAGCGCAAGAGACCCAGTACTTC. This sequence encodes CAWSVGSGVRLAQETQYF.